The clone carrying this T cell receptor beta chain turned up a few times. Its antigen remains unknown. The source of the sample is a study of blood T cells in healthy people across ages. About the research overall: Per every two T cells, about one barcoded beta molecule was captured by template switching.

CDR1 is SNHLY, CDR2 FYNNEI, per germline. V dropped 7 bases and J dropped 1 base, with 22 bases sitting between them. The CDR3 spans 17 residues. PCR was performed a second time for 7 to 11 cycles using a sample-barcoded 5' primer and a J-beta primer mix. The authors tagged each cDNA molecule using a template-switch adaptor with 12 random nucleotides. MiXCR, applied by TCRdb to the 5' RACE reads, yields one record per CDR3 protein. The sample comprises about a million distinct CDR3 sequences, 51% of which are singletons, and about a fifth rests with the top ten. Study conclusions and caveats: More naive CD4+ cells and higher diversity were found in long-lived than in aged donors. While age rose, TCR beta diversity per million T cells dropped in a roughly linear way.

Sequencing was carried out using blood. The gene calls are TRBV2 and TRBJ1-2, with D perhaps matching TRBD1 (5 bases). The TCR was taken from a woman between 55 and 75 years old in good health. The CDR3 DNA is TGTGCCAGCAACACTGGGGCCCTTTCAGGGCTTAACTATGGCTACACCTTC. As protein: CASNTGALSGLNYGYTF.